This is a list of T cell receptor beta chains from one sample in a study of blood T cell repertoires in COVID-19. The method was immunoSEQ multiplex PCR; TCRdb's version includes in-frame clones alone and lacks a portion of them. The sample has over 100,000 clones, around three quarters seen once; the top ten hold approximately 4.3%. The sequenced material came from peripheral blood. These receptors came from a human donor in a cohort sampled during active or convalescent COVID-19. CDR3s include the opening cysteine and the closing phenylalanine or tryptophan. Each record gives: CDR3 length, clone size, V gene, D gene, J gene, CDR3 DNA, CDR3 protein. D genes are given only for firm matches. Clone size, where shown, is once, few, many, or a class for clones that have expanded.

CDR3 length: 15
clone size: NA
V gene: TRBV10-2
D gene: TRBD1
J gene: TRBJ1-1
CDR3 DNA: TGCGCCAGCAGTGAGTTCAGACAGGGGAACACTGAAGCTTTCTTT
CDR3 protein: CASSEFRQGNTEAFF

CDR3 length: 13
clone size: NA
V gene: TRBV2
D gene: NA
J gene: TRBJ1-2
CDR3 DNA: TGTGCCAGCAGTGATGGAGGGACCTATGGCTACACCTTC
CDR3 protein: CASSDGGTYGYTF

CDR3 length: 15
clone size: NA
V gene: TRBV7-9
D gene: TRBD1
J gene: TRBJ1-2
CDR3 DNA: TGTGCCAGCAGCGACCGGGACAGGGGCAACTATGGCTACACCTTC
CDR3 protein: CASSDRDRGNYGYTF

CDR3 length: 12
clone size: few
V gene: TRBV19
D gene: TRBD1
J gene: TRBJ1-1
CDR3 DNA: TGTGCCAGTAGTGCAGGGGGGCGTGAAGCTTTCTTT
CDR3 protein: CASSAGGREAFF

CDR3 length: 15
clone size: NA
V gene: TRBV5-1
D gene: TRBD1
J gene: TRBJ1-1
CDR3 DNA: TGCGCCAGCAGCTTGCTGGGACAGGGGGCAACTGAAGCTTTCTTT
CDR3 protein: CASSLLGQGATEAFF

CDR3 length: 15
clone size: NA
V gene: TRBV10-2
D gene: TRBD1
J gene: TRBJ2-7
CDR3 DNA: TGCGCCAGCAGTGGCCCGGGACAGGGGATGTACGAGCAGTACTTC
CDR3 protein: CASSGPGQGMYEQYF

CDR3 length: 13
clone size: NA
V gene: TRBV6-1
D gene: NA
J gene: TRBJ1-2
CDR3 DNA: TGTGCCAGCAGTGGGCCGTACACCTTTGGCTACACCTTC
CDR3 protein: CASSGPYTFGYTF

CDR3 length: 15
clone size: once
V gene: TRBV7-2
D gene: NA
J gene: TRBJ2-3
CDR3 DNA: TGTGCCAGCAGCTCGTTCCCAGGGTCTTCAGATACGCAGTATTTT
CDR3 protein: CASSSFPGSSDTQYF

CDR3 length: 15
clone size: NA
V gene: TRBV7-2
D gene: TRBD1
J gene: TRBJ2-7
CDR3 DNA: TGTGCCAGCAGCTTAGTTCCAGGGGGCTGGTACGAGCAGTACTTC
CDR3 protein: CASSLVPGGWYEQYF

CDR3 length: 16
clone size: few
V gene: TRBV7-9
D gene: NA
J gene: TRBJ1-3
CDR3 DNA: TGTGCCAGCAGCTCAGGCGGGGGGCCCTCTGGAAACACCATATATTTT
CDR3 protein: CASSSGGGPSGNTIYF

CDR3 length: 18
clone size: NA
V gene: TRBV10-3
D gene: TRBD2
J gene: TRBJ2-1
CDR3 DNA: TGTGCCATCAGTGGCCGGGTTGGGGCGGGAGGATCCTACAATGAGCAGTTCTTC
CDR3 protein: CAISGRVGAGGSYNEQFF

CDR3 length: 18
clone size: NA
V gene: TRBV5-1
D gene: TRBD2
J gene: TRBJ2-1
CDR3 DNA: TGCGCCAGCAGCCCGGGACTAGCGGGGGCCCGGGGGGATAATGAGCAGTTCTTC
CDR3 protein: CASSPGLAGARGDNEQFF

CDR3 length: 15
clone size: NA
V gene: TRBV10-3
D gene: NA
J gene: TRBJ2-7
CDR3 DNA: TGTGCCATCAGTGAGACGGCGGGACCCACGGGGGAGCAGTACTTC
CDR3 protein: CAISETAGPTGEQYF

CDR3 length: 18
clone size: once
V gene: TRBV7-8
D gene: TRBD1
J gene: TRBJ1-5
CDR3 DNA: TGTGCCAGCAGCTTGTCGGTATTCGGGACAGGGACAAATCAGCCCCAGCATTTT
CDR3 protein: CASSLSVFGTGTNQPQHF

CDR3 length: 17
clone size: NA
V gene: TRBV3-1/TRBV3-2
D gene: TRBD2
J gene: TRBJ2-5
CDR3 DNA: TGTGCCAGCAGCCCCCAGTGGCTAGCGGGGGGGGGTGAGACCCAGTACTTC
CDR3 protein: CASSPQWLAGGGETQYF

CDR3 length: 16
clone size: NA
V gene: TRBV3-1/TRBV3-2
D gene: NA
J gene: TRBJ2-6
CDR3 DNA: TGTGCCAGCAGCCAAGACACGGGCTCTGGGGCCAACGTCCTGACTTTC
CDR3 protein: CASSQDTGSGANVLTF

CDR3 length: 16
clone size: NA
V gene: TRBV11-3
D gene: NA
J gene: TRBJ2-7
CDR3 DNA: TGTGCCAGCAGCCCATCTGGGCCCGACAGCCTCTACGAGCAGTACTTC
CDR3 protein: CASSPSGPDSLYEQYF

CDR3 length: 13
clone size: NA
V gene: TRBV7-9
D gene: NA
J gene: TRBJ1-1
CDR3 DNA: TGTGCCAGCAGCTTCCCAGGGAACACTGAAGCTTTCTTT
CDR3 protein: CASSFPGNTEAFF

CDR3 length: 16
clone size: NA
V gene: TRBV3-1/TRBV3-2
D gene: TRBD2
J gene: TRBJ2-1
CDR3 DNA: TGTGCCAGCAGCCCCTTTAGCGGGGGGTCCCCATATGAGCAGTTCTTC
CDR3 protein: CASSPFSGGSPYEQFF

CDR3 length: 12
clone size: NA
V gene: TRBV28
D gene: TRBD1
J gene: TRBJ1-1
CDR3 DNA: TGTGCCAGCAGTCAGTGGGACAGCCAAGCTTTCTTT
CDR3 protein: CASSQWDSQAFF

CDR3 length: 15
clone size: NA
V gene: TRBV19
D gene: TRBD1
J gene: TRBJ1-5
CDR3 DNA: TGTGCCAGTAGCCCCGAGGGACAGGGGTATCAGCCCCAGCATTTT
CDR3 protein: CASSPEGQGYQPQHF

CDR3 length: 14
clone size: NA
V gene: TRBV5-1
D gene: NA
J gene: TRBJ1-1
CDR3 DNA: TGCGCCAGCAGCTTGGAGAGGGGGTCGGACTCGGCTTTCTTT
CDR3 protein: CASSLERGSDSAFF

CDR3 length: 14
clone size: NA
V gene: TRBV5-1
D gene: NA
J gene: TRBJ2-1
CDR3 DNA: TGCGCCAGCAGCTTGGCCCGCACTAACAATGAGCAGTTCTTC
CDR3 protein: CASSLARTNNEQFF

CDR3 length: 15
clone size: NA
V gene: TRBV6-2/TRBV6-3
D gene: NA
J gene: TRBJ2-4
CDR3 DNA: TGTGCCAGCAGCGGACCCGGGGAAGGCAAAAACATTCAGTACTTC
CDR3 protein: CASSGPGEGKNIQYF

CDR3 length: 16
clone size: once
V gene: TRBV3-1/TRBV3-2
D gene: TRBD2
J gene: TRBJ2-1
CDR3 DNA: TGTGCCAGCAGCCACTTAGCGGGGGGTCAGCGCAATGAGCAGTTCTTC
CDR3 protein: CASSHLAGGQRNEQFF

CDR3 length: 12
clone size: NA
V gene: TRBV5-6
D gene: NA
J gene: TRBJ1-2
CDR3 DNA: TGTGCCAGCAGCGAGGGTAAGGTTGGCTACACCTTC
CDR3 protein: CASSEGKVGYTF

CDR3 length: 11
clone size: NA
V gene: TRBV3-1/TRBV3-2
D gene: NA
J gene: TRBJ2-7
CDR3 DNA: TGTGCCAGCAGCCAACACTACGAGCAGTACTTC
CDR3 protein: CASSQHYEQYF

CDR3 length: 14
clone size: NA
V gene: TRBV28
D gene: NA
J gene: TRBJ2-7
CDR3 DNA: TGTGCCAGCAGTCCCCACTACGATATCTACGAGCAGTACTTC
CDR3 protein: CASSPHYDIYEQYF

CDR3 length: 13
clone size: NA
V gene: TRBV9
D gene: NA
J gene: TRBJ2-3
CDR3 DNA: TGTGCCAGCAGCGTAGACTTCACAGATACGCAGTATTTT
CDR3 protein: CASSVDFTDTQYF

CDR3 length: 15
clone size: NA
V gene: TRBV6-5
D gene: TRBD1
J gene: TRBJ2-2
CDR3 DNA: TGTGCCAGCAGCCGGGGACAGCCGAACACCGGGGAGCTGTTTTTT
CDR3 protein: CASSRGQPNTGELFF

CDR3 length: 11
clone size: NA
V gene: TRBV6-5
D gene: NA
J gene: TRBJ2-1
CDR3 DNA: TGTGCCAGCAATTTCGGAGTTCCGCAGTTCTTC
CDR3 protein: CASNFGVPQFF

CDR3 length: 11
clone size: NA
V gene: TRBV2
D gene: NA
J gene: TRBJ1-1
CDR3 DNA: TGTGCCAGCAGTGAATGGACAGAAGCTTTCTTT
CDR3 protein: CASSEWTEAFF

CDR3 length: 12
clone size: NA
V gene: TRBV12-3/TRBV12-4
D gene: NA
J gene: TRBJ2-7
CDR3 DNA: TGTGCCAGCAGGGCCGTTTCTTTAACGCAGTACTTC
CDR3 protein: CASRAVSLTQYF

CDR3 length: 15
clone size: NA
V gene: TRBV5-1
D gene: TRBD1
J gene: TRBJ1-2
CDR3 DNA: TGCGCCAGCAGTTGGGGACAGGGAACTAACTATGGCTACACCTTC
CDR3 protein: CASSWGQGTNYGYTF

CDR3 length: 15
clone size: NA
V gene: TRBV5-1
D gene: NA
J gene: TRBJ1-1
CDR3 DNA: TGCGCCAGCAGAGCCGGACAGTCGTTGAACACTGAAGCTTTCTTT
CDR3 protein: CASRAGQSLNTEAFF

CDR3 length: 15
clone size: NA
V gene: TRBV19
D gene: TRBD1
J gene: TRBJ1-1
CDR3 DNA: TGTGCCAGTAGTATCGGGACAGTAAGGACGACTGAAGCTTTCTTT
CDR3 protein: CASSIGTVRTTEAFF

CDR3 length: 17
clone size: few
V gene: TRBV10-3
D gene: NA
J gene: TRBJ2-1
CDR3 DNA: TGTGCCATCAGTGAGACAGGTTCAGGGCGCTCCTACAATGAGCAGTTCTTC
CDR3 protein: CAISETGSGRSYNEQFF

CDR3 length: 18
clone size: NA
V gene: TRBV24-1
D gene: NA
J gene: TRBJ2-7
CDR3 DNA: TGTGCCACCAGTGATCCCCGCCGGGGCGGGAAAGACTCCTACGAGCAGTACTTC
CDR3 protein: CATSDPRRGGKDSYEQYF

CDR3 length: 15
clone size: few
V gene: TRBV3-1/TRBV3-2
D gene: NA
J gene: TRBJ2-1
CDR3 DNA: TGTGCCAGCAGCCAAGGGGCTAGCGTCTACAATGAGCAGTTCTTC
CDR3 protein: CASSQGASVYNEQFF

CDR3 length: 15
clone size: once
V gene: TRBV6-2/TRBV6-3
D gene: NA
J gene: TRBJ1-5
CDR3 DNA: TGTGCCAGCAGTCGGACTCTAAATAGCAATCAGCCCCAGCATTTT
CDR3 protein: CASSRTLNSNQPQHF